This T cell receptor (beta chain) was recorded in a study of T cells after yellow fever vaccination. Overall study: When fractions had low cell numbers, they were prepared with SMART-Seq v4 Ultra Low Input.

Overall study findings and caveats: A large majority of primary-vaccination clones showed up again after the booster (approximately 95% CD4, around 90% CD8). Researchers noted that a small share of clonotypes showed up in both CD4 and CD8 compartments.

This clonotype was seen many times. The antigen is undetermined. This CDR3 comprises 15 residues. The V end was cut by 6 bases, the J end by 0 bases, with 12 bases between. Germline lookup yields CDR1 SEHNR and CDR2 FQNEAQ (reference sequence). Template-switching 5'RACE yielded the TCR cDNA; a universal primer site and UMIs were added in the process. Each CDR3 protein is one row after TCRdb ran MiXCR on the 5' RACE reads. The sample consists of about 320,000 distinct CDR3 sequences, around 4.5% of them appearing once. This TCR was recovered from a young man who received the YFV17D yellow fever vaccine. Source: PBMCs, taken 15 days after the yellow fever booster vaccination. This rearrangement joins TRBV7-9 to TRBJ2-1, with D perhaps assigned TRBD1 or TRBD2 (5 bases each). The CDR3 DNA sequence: TGTGCCAGCAGAAAAGAGGGGTACTCCTACAATGAGCAGTTCTTC. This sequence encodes CASRKEGYSYNEQFF.